These T cell receptor beta chains were read from a single sample in a study of shared clonotypes between healthy human individuals. Using immunoSEQ multiplex PCR, the repertoire was profiled, and TCRdb retains in-frame clones only, with some absent. The table has 150,000 to 200,000 clones, over 80% seen once. Sequenced: naive CD4+ T cells sorted from blood. The receptors shown here come from a woman in her 30s in good health. Each CDR3 is given with its conserved first and last residue. The D gene is left open where the match is weak. Clone size is not always given. Where it is, it says once, few, many or a class for expanded clones.

cdr3_length | d_call | j_call | v_call | clone_size | cdr3_nt | cdr3_aa
16 | TRBD1 | TRBJ1-5 | TRBV19 | . | TGTGCCAGTATAAGGCAGGGGGAACGGTGGGCTCAGCCCCAGCATTTT | CASIRQGERWAQPQHF
14 | . | TRBJ2-7 | TRBV28 | . | TGTGCCAGCAGCCGGGCGGGACGCCCCGGCGAGCAGTACTTC | CASSRAGRPGEQYF
15 | . | TRBJ1-1 | TRBV27 | . | TGTGCCAGCAGCTTGGACCGGCTTCGGAACACTGAAGCTTTCTTT | CASSLDRLRNTEAFF
16 | TRBD1 | TRBJ1-2 | TRBV28 | . | TGTGCCAGCAGTTTGCCGCCGGGACAGGGGATGTTTGGCTACACCTTC | CASSLPPGQGMFGYTF
13 | . | TRBJ1-1 | TRBV13 | . | TGTGCCAGCAGCTTAGTAAGAAACACTGAAGCTTTCTTT | CASSLVRNTEAFF
14 | . | TRBJ1-2 | TRBV5-4 | . | TGTGCCTCCCAGCTTGGAGCGAGGAACTATGGCTACACCTTC | CASQLGARNYGYTF
16 | . | TRBJ2-2 | TRBV6-4 | . | TGTGCCAGCAGTTGGCAGGAGGGAACCAACACCGGGGAGCTGTTTTTT | CASSWQEGTNTGELFF
14 | . | TRBJ2-7 | TRBV5-4 | . | TGTGCCAGCAGCGAGGGACTCGGCCCCTACGAGCAGTACTTC | CASSEGLGPYEQYF
14 | . | TRBJ1-4 | TRBV6-1 | . | TGTGCCAGCATTTCCGGACAGAACTATGAAAAACTGTTTTTT | CASISGQNYEKLFF
11 | . | TRBJ2-7 | TRBV18 | . | TGTGCCAGCTCACCACACTACGAGCAGTACTTC | CASSPHYEQYF
14 | . | TRBJ1-2 | TRBV6-5 | . | TGTGCCAGCAGGACAGGAGTCCTGACCTATGGCTACACCTTC | CASRTGVLTYGYTF
14 | . | TRBJ2-7 | TRBV7-9 | . | TGTGCCAGCAGCCTCAGATCGGGCTCCTACGAGCAGTACTTC | CASSLRSGSYEQYF
17 | TRBD2 | TRBJ2-3 | TRBV10-3 | once | TGTGCCATCAGCCAAAACGTTCGACTAGCGGGCACAGATACGCAGTATTTT | CAISQNVRLAGTDTQYF
11 | TRBD2 | TRBJ2-1 | TRBV27 | . | TGTGCCAGCAGTTCACGGACTAGGCAGTTCTTC | CASSSRTRQFF
15 | TRBD2 | TRBJ2-3 | TRBV10-1 | . | TGCGCCAGCAGTGAGGGACTAGCGGGATCAGATACGCAGTATTTT | CASSEGLAGSDTQYF
13 | . | TRBJ2-7 | TRBV11-3 | . | TGTGCCAGCAGCCAAGGACCCTCTTACGAGCAGTACTTC | CASSQGPSYEQYF
15 | TRBD2 | TRBJ2-7 | TRBV5-6 | . | TGTGCCAGCAGCCTAGGACTAGCGGGATTGGTCGAGCAGTACTTC | CASSLGLAGLVEQYF
15 | TRBD2 | TRBJ2-1 | TRBV9 | . | TGTGCCAGCAGCGCAGGACTAGCGGTAAACAATGAGCAGTTCTTC | CASSAGLAVNNEQFF
12 | . | TRBJ2-2 | TRBV13 | once | TGTGCCAGCAGCCCATTCACCGGGGAGCTGTTTTTT | CASSPFTGELFF
15 | TRBD2 | TRBJ2-7 | TRBV5-4 | . | TGTGCCAGCAGGATGGGGCTAGCGGGAATTAGCGAGCAGTACTTC | CASRMGLAGISEQYF
13 | . | TRBJ1-4 | TRBV7-2 | . | TGTGCCAGCAGCCGCTCAACTAATGAAAAACTGTTTTTT | CASSRSTNEKLFF
17 | . | TRBJ2-2 | TRBV18 | . | TGTGCCAGCTCACCACTCGAGCTAGACGCGAACACCGGGGAGCTGTTTTTT | CASSPLELDANTGELFF
16 | TRBD2 | TRBJ2-1 | TRBV11-3 | . | TGTGCCAGCAGCCCCTATAGCGGGAGCTCCTACAATGAGCAGTTCTTC | CASSPYSGSSYNEQFF
13 | . | TRBJ2-6 | TRBV27 | . | TGTGCCAGCAGCAGATCTGGGGCCAACGTCCTGACTTTC | CASSRSGANVLTF
14 | . | TRBJ2-7 | TRBV28 | . | TGTGCCAGCGGTATTCTCATCGGGACACACGAGCAGTACTTC | CASGILIGTHEQYF
12 | TRBD1 | TRBJ1-1 | TRBV28 | . | TGTGCCAGCAGACAGGGGTGGGGGAAAGCTTTCTTT | CASRQGWGKAFF
13 | . | TRBJ2-2 | TRBV6-1 | once | TGTGCCAGCAGGCCCTCCCTCACCGGGGAGCTGTTTTTT | CASRPSLTGELFF
15 | TRBD1 | TRBJ2-7 | TRBV5-4 | . | TGTGCCAGCAGCTGGGGACAGGGGGCTAAGTACGAGCAGTACTTC | CASSWGQGAKYEQYF
15 | . | TRBJ1-5 | TRBV10-3 | . | TGTGCCATCAGTGACAGGGCCTTTGGCAATCAGCCCCAGCATTTT | CAISDRAFGNQPQHF
15 | TRBD1 | TRBJ1-2 | TRBV4-2 | few | TGTGCCAGCAGCCCAGGGACAGCACAGAACTATGGCTACACCTTC | CASSPGTAQNYGYTF
15 | TRBD2 | TRBJ2-7 | TRBV27 | . | TGTGCCAGCAGCCCCCTAGCTAGCGGGAGGAACGAGCAGTACTTC | CASSPLASGRNEQYF
13 | TRBD1 | TRBJ2-7 | TRBV28 | . | TGTGCCAGCAGAGGCACAGGGGGCAAGGAGCAGTACTTC | CASRGTGGKEQYF
13 | . | TRBJ2-3 | TRBV19 | . | TGTGCCAGTAGTACAAACACCACAGATACGCAGTATTTT | CASSTNTTDTQYF
13 | . | TRBJ1-2 | TRBV29-1 | . | TGCAGCGTGGATAACGACGGGAACTATGGCTACACCTTC | CSVDNDGNYGYTF
18 | TRBD2 | TRBJ2-7 | TRBV11-2 | once | TGTGCCAGCAGAGGCTCCGGGTGGGCTAGCGGCTTCTCCTACGAGCAGTACTTC | CASRGSGWASGFSYEQYF
11 | TRBD1 | TRBJ2-7 | TRBV6-1 | . | TGTGCCAGCAGGGGGACAGGCGAGCAGTACTTC | CASRGTGEQYF
17 | TRBD2 | TRBJ2-3 | TRBV27 | . | TGTGCCAGCAGTTTTCTAGCGGGAGGGCCGGGGACAGATACGCAGTATTTT | CASSFLAGGPGTDTQYF
15 | TRBD1 | TRBJ1-2 | TRBV5-4 | . | TGTGCCAGCAGCTCGGCCGCCGGGACAGGGGAAGGCTACACCTTC | CASSSAAGTGEGYTF
16 | . | TRBJ2-1 | TRBV19 | . | TGTGCCAGTAGTATAGGTGGTACTAGCAGATACAATGAGCAGTTCTTC | CASSIGGTSRYNEQFF
16 | . | TRBJ1-3 | TRBV5-1 | . | TGCGCCAGCAGCTCGGATCAAGCGGCCACTGGAAACACCATATATTTT | CASSSDQAATGNTIYF
16 | . | TRBJ1-2 | TRBV9 | . | TGTGCCAGCAGCGTAGAACTGGCCCGTGGCAAGGGGGGCTACACCTTC | CASSVELARGKGGYTF
18 | TRBD2 | TRBJ2-7 | TRBV5-4 | . | TGTGCCAGCAGCGCGGGGGGAGGAGCGGGAGGTAGGGTCTACGAGCAGTACTTC | CASSAGGGAGGRVYEQYF
16 | TRBD2 | TRBJ2-1 | TRBV5-1 | . | TGCGCCAGCAGCCTCGGACTAGCGGGAGCGATGAATGAGCAGTTCTTC | CASSLGLAGAMNEQFF
14 | TRBD1 | TRBJ2-7 | TRBV5-1 | once | TGCGCCAGCAGCGCCCGGGACAGTTCCTACGAGCAGTACTTC | CASSARDSSYEQYF